These 14 T cell receptor beta chains originate from one sample sequenced in a study of technical replicates of blood from a few donors. Assay used: immunoSEQ multiplex PCR; TCRdb lists only in-frame clones, some missing. The table has about 83,000 clones, around 94% seen once. Source material: T cells isolated from PBMCs. The receptors come from a human donor in good health.

The rearrangement uses TRBV5-4 and TRBJ1-4, with D unresolved. This CDR3 region has 14 residues. The germline gives CDR1 SGHNT, CDR2 YYREEE (reference sequence). Trimming left V 0 bases short and J 0 bases short, with 3 bases between. The CDR3 loop reads CASSLAATNEKLFF. Here the CDR3 DNA reads TGTGCCAGCAGCTTGGCCGCAACTAATGAAAAACTGTTTTTT. Drawing the rest from reference TRBV5-4 and TRBJ1-4, the complete variable domain is ETGVTQSPTHLIKTRGQQVTLRCSSQSGHNTVSWYQQALGQGPQFIFQYYREEENGRGNFPPRFSGLQFPNYSSELNVNALELDDSALYLCASSLAATNEKLFFGSGTQLSVL.

The chain couples TRBV15 to TRBJ1-4; D is ambiguous. The CDR3 length is 15 residues. Germline-derived CDR1 and CDR2 are LNHNV and YYDKDF (reference sequence). The V and J ends lost 0 bases and 8 bases respectively, with 13 bases between them. CDR3 sequence reads: CATSRDKIGREKLFF. Here the CDR3 DNA reads TGTGCCACCAGCAGAGATAAGATTGGTCGGGAAAAACTGTTTTTT.

This clone was seen a single time. The chain has TRBV27 and TRBJ1-1; possibly TRBD1 for D (6 bases). Between the trimmed V and J ends, which lost 6 bases and 1 base, there was a span of 9 bases. The CDR3 length is 13 residues. CDR1 is MNHEY, CDR2 SMNVEV, per germline (reference sequence). The CDR3 sequence is CASSTGTNTEAFF. CDR3 nucleotide sequence: TGTGCCAGCAGCACAGGGACGAACACTGAAGCTTTCTTT.

This rearrangement joins TRBV6-5 to TRBJ1-2; D might be TRBD1 (5 bases). This CDR3 has 13 residues. Between the trimmed V and J ends, which lost 4 bases and 4 bases, there was a span of 10 bases. Germline values: CDR1 MNHEY, CDR2 SVGAGI. The CDR3 nucleotides are TGTGCCAGCAGTTTGCGGGGGATCTATGGCTACACCTTC. This gives the protein CASSLRGIYGYTF.

This sequence joins TRBV4-1 and TRBJ2-7; tentatively, D is TRBD1 (6 bases). Trimming shortened V by 3 bases and J by 3 bases, and 18 bases separated the two germline ends. This CDR3 region has 16 residues. CDR1 is MGHRA, CDR2 YSYEKL, per germline. CDR3 amino acids: CASSHRTAGHFYEQYF. DNA of the CDR3: TGCGCCAGCAGCCACCGGACAGCCGGACACTTCTACGAGCAGTACTTC.

V usage is TRBV6-6 and J usage is TRBJ2-1; TRBD1 matches 8 bases. CDR1 and CDR2 from the germline V gene are MNHNY and SVGAGI (reference sequence). The CDR3 is made up of 14 amino acids. The V segment lost 6 bases and the J segment 4 bases; nucleotides outside the gene matches: 5. CDR3 sequence (DNA): TGTGCCAGCAGCCCCTGGGACAGGTACAATGAGCAGTTCTTC. This translates into CASSPWDRYNEQFF.

This sequence joins TRBV9 and TRBJ1-1; D remains unclear. Germline CDR1 and CDR2: SGDLS and YYNGEE. This CDR3 region has 13 residues. V lost 5 bases to trimming and J lost 0 bases, with 8 bases between them. The CDR3 loop reads CASSGLMNTEAFF. The CDR3 bases are TGTGCCAGCAGTGGTCTAATGAACACTGAAGCTTTCTTT.

The V call is TRBV2, the J call TRBJ2-3, with TRBD2 matching 9 bases. After removal of 2 bases from V and 6 bases from J, the junction contained 9 bases not matched to a gene. Per germline, CDR1 SNHLY and CDR2 FYNNEI. The CDR3 is 16 amino acids. The CDR3 spells CASSETAGGGLDTQYF. The CDR3 DNA reads as TGTGCCAGCAGTGAAACAGCGGGGGGAGGGTTGGATACGCAGTATTTT.

The rearrangement joins TRBV5-1 to TRBJ1-2; D gene uncertain. Germline CDR1 is SGHRS and CDR2 is YFSETQ. The CDR3 has 14 residues. Trimming cost V 2 bases and J 6 bases, with 14 bases left between them. Written as DNA, the CDR3 is TGCGCCAGCAGCTTCGCAGAACGTCCAGATGGCTACACCTTC. Encoded protein: CASSFAERPDGYTF. The whole variable domain, remainder taken from reference TRBV5-1 and TRBJ1-2, is KAGVTQTPRYLIKTRGQQVTLSCSPISGHRSVSWYQQTPGQGLQFLFEYFSETQRNKGNFPGRFSGRQFSNSRSEMNVSTLELGDSALYLCASSFAERPDGYTFGSGTRLTVV.

The genes are TRBV28 and TRBJ2-7; possibly TRBD2 for D (5 bases). The germline CDR1 and CDR2 sequences are MDHEN and SYDVKM. The CDR3 sequence is 17 residues long. V lost 4 bases, J lost 0 bases, and 19 bases lay in between. This CDR3 reads CASSYALAKFSSYEQYF. CDR3 in DNA: TGTGCCAGCAGTTACGCGTTAGCGAAATTTAGCTCCTACGAGCAGTACTTC.

This clone was seen only a few times. The chain uses TRBV12-5 and TRBJ1-5; D not resolved. Per germline, CDR1 LGHNT and CDR2 FRNRAP. The V gene lost 0 bases and the J gene lost 5 bases, with 14 bases spanning the gap. This CDR3 is 16 amino acids long. This CDR3 is CASGLVIKGRDQPQHF. CDR3 nucleotide sequence: TGTGCTAGTGGTTTGGTAATAAAAGGGAGGGATCAGCCCCAGCATTTT.

The rearrangement joins TRBV28 to TRBJ2-3; 14 nucleotides agree with TRBD2. Per germline, CDR1 MDHEN and CDR2 SYDVKM. Trimming removed 3 bases from V and 3 bases from J; junction bases left unmatched: 11. The CDR3 covers 19 residues. CDR3 sequence (DNA): TGTGCCAGCAGTTTCACCCTGACTAGCGGGAGGGCCGGAACAGATACGCAGTATTTT. Its protein product is CASSFTLTSGRAGTDTQYF.

In regard to this clone: A read error may produce the germline difference seen at one junction end. The chain links TRBV7-6 to TRBJ2-7, with D perhaps matching TRBD2 (5 bases). CDR1 and CDR2 (germline): SGHVS, FNYEAQ. The CDR3 totals 10 residues. This CDR3 is CASSFPGILF. The CDR3 DNA follows: TGTGCCAGCAGCTTTCCCGGGATTCTCTTC.

This chain joins TRBV10-1 and TRBJ1-1, with 8 bases that match TRBD1. The CDR3 is 13 amino acids. The ends lost 6 bases at V and 6 bases at J; junction bases unmatched: 6. The germline V gene encodes CDR1 WNHNN and CDR2 SYGVQD (reference sequence). The CDR3 nucleotides are TGCGCCAGCAGCTTAGACAGGGGTGCTGAAGCTTTCTTT. Protein sequence: CASSLDRGAEAFF.